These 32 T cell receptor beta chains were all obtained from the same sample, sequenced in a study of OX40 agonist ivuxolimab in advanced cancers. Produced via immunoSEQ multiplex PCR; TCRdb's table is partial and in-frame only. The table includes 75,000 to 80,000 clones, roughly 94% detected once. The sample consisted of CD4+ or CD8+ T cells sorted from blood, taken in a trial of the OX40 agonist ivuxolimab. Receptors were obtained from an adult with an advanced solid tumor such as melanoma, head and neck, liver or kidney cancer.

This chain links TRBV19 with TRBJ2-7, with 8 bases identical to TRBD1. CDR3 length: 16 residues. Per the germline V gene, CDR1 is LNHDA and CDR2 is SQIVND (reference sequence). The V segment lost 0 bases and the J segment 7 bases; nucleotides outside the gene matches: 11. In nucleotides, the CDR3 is TGTGCCAGTAGTATAGAAGGACAGGGTGCCCTCGGGGAGCAGTACTTC. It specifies CASSIEGQGALGEQYF.

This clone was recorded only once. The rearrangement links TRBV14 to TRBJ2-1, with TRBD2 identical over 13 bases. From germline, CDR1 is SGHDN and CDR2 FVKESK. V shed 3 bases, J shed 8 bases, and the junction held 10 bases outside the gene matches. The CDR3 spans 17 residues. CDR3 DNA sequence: TGTGCCAGCAGCCACCCGGTACTAGCGGGGGGGCGGTATGAGCAGTTCTTC. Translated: CASSHPVLAGGRYEQFF.

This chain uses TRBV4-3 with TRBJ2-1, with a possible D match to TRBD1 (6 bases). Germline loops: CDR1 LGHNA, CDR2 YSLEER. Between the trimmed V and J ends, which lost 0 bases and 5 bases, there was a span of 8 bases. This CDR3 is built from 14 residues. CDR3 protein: CASSQDGQNNEQFF. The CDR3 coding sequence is TGCGCCAGCAGCCAAGACGGACAGAACAATGAGCAGTTCTTC.

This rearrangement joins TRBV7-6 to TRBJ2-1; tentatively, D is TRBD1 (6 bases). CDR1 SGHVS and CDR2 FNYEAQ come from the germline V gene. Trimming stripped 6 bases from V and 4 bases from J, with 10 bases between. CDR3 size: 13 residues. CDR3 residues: CASRGASYNEQFF. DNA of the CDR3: TGTGCCAGCAGGGGGGCCTCGTACAATGAGCAGTTCTTC.

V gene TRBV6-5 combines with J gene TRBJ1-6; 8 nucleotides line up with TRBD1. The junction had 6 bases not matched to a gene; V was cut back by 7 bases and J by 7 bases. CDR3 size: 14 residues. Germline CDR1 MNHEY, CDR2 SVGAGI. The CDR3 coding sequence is TGTGCCAGCAATCGACAGGGGCAAAATTCACCCCTCCACTTT. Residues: CASNRQGQNSPLHF.

The CDR3 sequence: CASSQGGTVNYGYTF. The CDR3 region has the DNA TGCGCCAGCAGCCAAGGAGGGACAGTTAACTATGGCTACACCTTC. This chain connects TRBV4-3 to TRBJ1-2, with 7 bases that match TRBD1. Germline lookup yields CDR1 LGHNA and CDR2 YSLEER. V trimming: 1 base; J trimming: 1 base; junction bases outside the gene matches: 3. CDR3 length: 15 amino acids.

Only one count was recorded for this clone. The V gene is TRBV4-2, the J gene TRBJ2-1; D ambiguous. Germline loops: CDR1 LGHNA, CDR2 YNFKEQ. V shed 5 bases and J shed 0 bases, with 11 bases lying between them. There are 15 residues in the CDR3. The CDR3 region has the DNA TGTGCCAGCAGCTACGGTATAAGCTCCTACAATGAGCAGTTCTTC. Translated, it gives CASSYGISSYNEQFF.

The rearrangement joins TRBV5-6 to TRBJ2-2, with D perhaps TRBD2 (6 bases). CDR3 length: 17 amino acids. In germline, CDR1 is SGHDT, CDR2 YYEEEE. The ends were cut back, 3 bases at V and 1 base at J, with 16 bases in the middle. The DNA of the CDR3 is TGTGCCAGCAGCTACGACAGACTAGGGCTGAACACCGGGGAGCTGTTTTTT. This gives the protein CASSYDRLGLNTGELFF.

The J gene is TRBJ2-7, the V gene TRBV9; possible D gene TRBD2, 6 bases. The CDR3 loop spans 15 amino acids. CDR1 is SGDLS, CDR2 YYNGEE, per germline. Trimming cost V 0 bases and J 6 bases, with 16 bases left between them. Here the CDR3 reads CASSVEGRAGSEQYF. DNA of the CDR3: TGTGCCAGCAGCGTAGAGGGTAGGGCGGGGTCCGAGCAGTACTTC.

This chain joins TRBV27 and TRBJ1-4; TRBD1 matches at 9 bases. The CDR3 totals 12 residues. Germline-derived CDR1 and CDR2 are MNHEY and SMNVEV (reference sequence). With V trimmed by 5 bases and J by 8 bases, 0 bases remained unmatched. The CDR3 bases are TGTGCCAGCAGTGGGACAGGGGAAAAACTGTTTTTT. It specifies CASSGTGEKLFF. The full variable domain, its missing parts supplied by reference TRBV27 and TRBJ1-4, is EAQVTQNPRYLITVTGKKLTVTCSQNMNHEYMSWYRQDPGLGLRQIYYSMNVEVTDKGDVPEGYKVSRKEKRNFPLILESPSPNQTSLYFCASSGTGEKLFFGSGTQLSVL.

The CDR3 nucleotides read TGTGCCTGGGGGGCCCTACAGCGCGAGCAGTTCTTC. This codes for CAWGALQREQFF. V usage is TRBV30 and J usage is TRBJ2-1, with D possibly being TRBD1 (5 bases). Germline assignment: CDR1 GTSNPN and CDR2 SVGIG (reference sequence). V lost 5 bases to trimming and J lost 10 bases, with 15 bases between them. The CDR3 runs to 12 residues.

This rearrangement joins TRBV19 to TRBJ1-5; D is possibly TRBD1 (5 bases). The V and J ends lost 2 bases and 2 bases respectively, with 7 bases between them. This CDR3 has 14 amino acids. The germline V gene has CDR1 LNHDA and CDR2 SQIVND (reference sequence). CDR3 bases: TGTGCCAGTAGTATATTGGGGGGCAATCAGCCCCAGCATTTT. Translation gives CASSILGGNQPQHF.

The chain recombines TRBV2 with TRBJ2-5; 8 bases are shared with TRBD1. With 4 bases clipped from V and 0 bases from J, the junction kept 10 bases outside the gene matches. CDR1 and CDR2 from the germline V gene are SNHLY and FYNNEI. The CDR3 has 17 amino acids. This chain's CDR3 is CASSARGGTGYQETQYF. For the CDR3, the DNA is TGTGCCAGCAGTGCTCGCGGTGGGACAGGATACCAAGAGACCCAGTACTTC.

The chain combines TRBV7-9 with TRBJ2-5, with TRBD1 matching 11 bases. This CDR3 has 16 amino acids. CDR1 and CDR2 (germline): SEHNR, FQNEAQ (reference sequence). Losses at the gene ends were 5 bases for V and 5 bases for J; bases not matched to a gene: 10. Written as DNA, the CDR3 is TGTGCCAGCAGCGTAGGAGGACAGGGGGCGTGGGAGACCCAGTACTTC. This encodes CASSVGGQGAWETQYF.

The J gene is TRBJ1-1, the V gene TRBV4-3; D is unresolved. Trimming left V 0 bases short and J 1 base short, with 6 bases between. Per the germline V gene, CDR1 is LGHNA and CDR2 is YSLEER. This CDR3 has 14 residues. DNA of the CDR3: TGCGCCAGCAGCCAAGACTCAGGGAACACTGAAGCTTTCTTT. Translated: CASSQDSGNTEAFF.

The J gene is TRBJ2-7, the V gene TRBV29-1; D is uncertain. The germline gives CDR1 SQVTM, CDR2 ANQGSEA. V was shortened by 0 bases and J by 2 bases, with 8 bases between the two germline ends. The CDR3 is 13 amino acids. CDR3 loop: CSVEDQEPYEQYF. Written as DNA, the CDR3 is TGCAGCGTTGAAGATCAAGAGCCCTACGAGCAGTACTTC.

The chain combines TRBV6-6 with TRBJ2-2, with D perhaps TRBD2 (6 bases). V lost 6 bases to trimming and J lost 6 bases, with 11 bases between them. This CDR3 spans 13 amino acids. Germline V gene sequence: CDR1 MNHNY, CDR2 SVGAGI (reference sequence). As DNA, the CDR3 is TGTGCCAGCAGGCCTCGGGGGTCCGGGGAGCTGTTTTTT. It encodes CASRPRGSGELFF.

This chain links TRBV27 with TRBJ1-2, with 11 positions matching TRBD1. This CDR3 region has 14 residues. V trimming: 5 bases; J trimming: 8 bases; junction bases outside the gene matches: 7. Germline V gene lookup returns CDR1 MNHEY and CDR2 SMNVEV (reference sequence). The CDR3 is CASSPGTGGRGYTF. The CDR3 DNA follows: TGTGCCAGCAGTCCCGGGACAGGGGGTCGCGGCTACACCTTC.

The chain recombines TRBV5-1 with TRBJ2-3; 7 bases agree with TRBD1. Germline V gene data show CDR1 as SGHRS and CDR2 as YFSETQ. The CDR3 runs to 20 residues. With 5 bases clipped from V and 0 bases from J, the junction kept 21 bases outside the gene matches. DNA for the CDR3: TGCGCCAGCAGATTTAGTCAAGGGACAGCCTCATCTTCTAGCACAGATACGCAGTATTTT. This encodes CASRFSQGTASSSSTDTQYF.

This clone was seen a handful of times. The CDR3: CASSFPDSDYGYTF. CDR3 nucleotides: TGTGCCAGCAGCTTCCCGGACAGCGACTATGGCTACACCTTC. This chain uses TRBV5-4 with TRBJ1-2; D might be TRBD1 (6 bases). The germline gives CDR1 SGHNT, CDR2 YYREEE (reference sequence). The CDR3 runs 14 residues. V lost 2 bases and J lost 3, with 11 bases in between.

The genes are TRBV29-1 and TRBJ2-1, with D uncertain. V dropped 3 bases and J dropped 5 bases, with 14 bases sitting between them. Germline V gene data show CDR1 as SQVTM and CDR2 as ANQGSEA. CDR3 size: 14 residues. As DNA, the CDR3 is TGCAGCGTTGATGTTTCGGGCGGTCACAATGAGCAGTTCTTC. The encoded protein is CSVDVSGGHNEQFF.

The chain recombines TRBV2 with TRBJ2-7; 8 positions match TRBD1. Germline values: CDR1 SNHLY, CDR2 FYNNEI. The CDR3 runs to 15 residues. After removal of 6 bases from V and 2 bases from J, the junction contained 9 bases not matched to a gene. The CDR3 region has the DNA TGTGCCAGCAGGGTGGAACAGGGGGGAGCCTACGAGCAGTACTTC. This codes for CASRVEQGGAYEQYF.

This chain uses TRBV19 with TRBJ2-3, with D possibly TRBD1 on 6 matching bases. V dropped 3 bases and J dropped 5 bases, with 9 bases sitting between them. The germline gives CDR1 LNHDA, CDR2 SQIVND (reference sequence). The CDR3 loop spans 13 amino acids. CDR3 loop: CASSMVRGDTQYF. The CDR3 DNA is TGTGCCAGTAGTATGGTCAGGGGAGATACGCAGTATTTT.

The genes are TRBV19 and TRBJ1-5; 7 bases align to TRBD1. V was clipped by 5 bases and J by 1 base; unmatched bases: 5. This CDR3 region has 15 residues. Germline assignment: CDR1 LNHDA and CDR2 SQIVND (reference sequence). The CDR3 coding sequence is TGTGCCAGTAGTGCCGGACAGGTCAGCAATCAGCCCCAGCATTTT. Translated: CASSAGQVSNQPQHF.

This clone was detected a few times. In nucleotides, the CDR3 is TGTGCCAGCAGTGAAGCAAGACAGGGGGCCAACGAGCAGTACTTC. This translates into CASSEARQGANEQYF. The chain employs TRBV6-1 and TRBJ2-7, with TRBD1 matching 10 bases. The junction had 4 bases not matched to a gene; V was cut back by 0 bases and J by 5 bases. The germline CDR1 and CDR2 sequences are MNHNS and SASEGT. The CDR3 runs to 15 residues.

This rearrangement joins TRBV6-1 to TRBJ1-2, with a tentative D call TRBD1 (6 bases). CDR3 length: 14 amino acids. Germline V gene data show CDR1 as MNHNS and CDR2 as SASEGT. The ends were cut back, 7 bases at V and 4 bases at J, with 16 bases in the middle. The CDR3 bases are TGTGCCAGCACACAGGGAGATTCCCCCTATGGCTACACCTTC. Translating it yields CASTQGDSPYGYTF.

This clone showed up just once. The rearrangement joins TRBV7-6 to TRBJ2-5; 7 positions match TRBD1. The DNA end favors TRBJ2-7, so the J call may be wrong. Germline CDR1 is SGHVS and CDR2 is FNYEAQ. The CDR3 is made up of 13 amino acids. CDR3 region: CASSLEGTDEQYF. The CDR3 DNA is TGTGCCAGCAGTCTAGAAGGGACAGACGAGCAGTACTTC.

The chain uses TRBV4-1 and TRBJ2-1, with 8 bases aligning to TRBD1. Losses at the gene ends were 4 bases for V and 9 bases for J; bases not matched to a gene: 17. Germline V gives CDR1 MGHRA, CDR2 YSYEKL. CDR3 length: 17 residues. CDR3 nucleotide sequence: TGCGCCAGCAGCCCCACCCGGACAGGGAGCTATCTCTCTGAGCAGTTCTTC. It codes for CASSPTRTGSYLSEQFF.

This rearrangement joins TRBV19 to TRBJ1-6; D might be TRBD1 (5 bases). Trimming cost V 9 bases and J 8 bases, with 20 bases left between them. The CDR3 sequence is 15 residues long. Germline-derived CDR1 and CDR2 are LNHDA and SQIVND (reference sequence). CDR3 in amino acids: CASAPSAGRDSPLHF. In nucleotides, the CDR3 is TGTGCCAGCGCTCCCTCGGCAGGGAGGGATTCACCCCTCCACTTT.

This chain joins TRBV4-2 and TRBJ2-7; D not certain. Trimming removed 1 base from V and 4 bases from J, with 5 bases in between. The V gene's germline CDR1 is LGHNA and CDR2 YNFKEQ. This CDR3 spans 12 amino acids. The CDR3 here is CASSQVGYEQYF. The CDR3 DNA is TGTGCCAGCAGCCAAGTAGGGTACGAGCAGTACTTC.

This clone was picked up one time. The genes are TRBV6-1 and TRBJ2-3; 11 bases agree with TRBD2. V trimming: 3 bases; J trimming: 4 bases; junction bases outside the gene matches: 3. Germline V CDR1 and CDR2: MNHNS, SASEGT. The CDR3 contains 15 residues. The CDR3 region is CASSDLAGGPDTQYF. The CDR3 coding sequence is TGTGCCAGCAGTGATTTAGCGGGGGGGCCAGATACGCAGTATTTT.

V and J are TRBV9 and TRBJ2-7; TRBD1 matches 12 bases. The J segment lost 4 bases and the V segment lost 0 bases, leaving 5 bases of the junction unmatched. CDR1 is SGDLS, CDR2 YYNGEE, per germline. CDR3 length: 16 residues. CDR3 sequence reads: CASSVGDRGLEYEQYF. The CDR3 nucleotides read TGTGCCAGCAGCGTAGGGGACAGGGGGCTTGAGTACGAGCAGTACTTC.